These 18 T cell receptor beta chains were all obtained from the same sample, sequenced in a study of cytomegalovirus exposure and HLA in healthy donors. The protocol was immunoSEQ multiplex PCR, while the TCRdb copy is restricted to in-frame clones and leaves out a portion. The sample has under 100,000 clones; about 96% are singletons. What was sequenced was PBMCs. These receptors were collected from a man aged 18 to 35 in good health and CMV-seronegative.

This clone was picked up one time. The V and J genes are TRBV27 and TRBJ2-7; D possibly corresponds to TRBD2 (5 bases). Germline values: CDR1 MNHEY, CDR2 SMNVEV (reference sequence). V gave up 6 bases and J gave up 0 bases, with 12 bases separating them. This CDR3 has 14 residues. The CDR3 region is CASRLALNSYEQYF. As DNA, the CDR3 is TGTGCCAGCAGGCTAGCTCTAAACTCCTACGAGCAGTACTTC.

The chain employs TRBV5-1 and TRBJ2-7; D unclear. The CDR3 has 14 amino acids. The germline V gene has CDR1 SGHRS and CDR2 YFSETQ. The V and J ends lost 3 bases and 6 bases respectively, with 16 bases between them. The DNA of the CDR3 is TGCGCCAGCAGCTCGTACCCGATAGTATTCGAGCAGTACTTC. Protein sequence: CASSSYPIVFEQYF. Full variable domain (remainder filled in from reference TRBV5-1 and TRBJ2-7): KAGVTQTPRYLIKTRGQQVTLSCSPISGHRSVSWYQQTPGQGLQFLFEYFSETQRNKGNFPGRFSGRQFSNSRSEMNVSTLELGDSALYLCASSSYPIVFEQYFGPGTRLTVT.

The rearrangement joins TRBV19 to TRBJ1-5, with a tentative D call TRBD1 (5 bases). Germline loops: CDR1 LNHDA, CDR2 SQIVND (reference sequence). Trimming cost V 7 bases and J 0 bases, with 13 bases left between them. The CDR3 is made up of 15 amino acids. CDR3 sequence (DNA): TGTGCCAGTAAACGGGGGGGGGATAGCAATCAGCCCCAGCATTTT. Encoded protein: CASKRGGDSNQPQHF.

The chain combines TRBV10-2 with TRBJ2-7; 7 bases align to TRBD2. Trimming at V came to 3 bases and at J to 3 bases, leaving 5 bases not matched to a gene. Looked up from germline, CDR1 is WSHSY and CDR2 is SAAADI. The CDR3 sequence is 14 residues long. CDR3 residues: CASSDRRELYEQYF. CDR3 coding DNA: TGCGCCAGCAGTGACCGGCGGGAGCTCTACGAGCAGTACTTC.

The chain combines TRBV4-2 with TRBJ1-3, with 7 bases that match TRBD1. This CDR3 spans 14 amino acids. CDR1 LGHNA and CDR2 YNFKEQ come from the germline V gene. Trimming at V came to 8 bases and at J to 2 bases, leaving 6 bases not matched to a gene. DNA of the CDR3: TGTGCCAGCCGTGACAGGGAGGCTGGAAACACCATATATTTT. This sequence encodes CASRDREAGNTIYF.

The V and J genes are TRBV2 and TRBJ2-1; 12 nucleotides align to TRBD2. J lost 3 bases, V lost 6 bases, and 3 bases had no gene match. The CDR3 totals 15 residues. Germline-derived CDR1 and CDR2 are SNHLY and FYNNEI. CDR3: CASRGLAGIYNEQFF. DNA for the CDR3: TGTGCCAGCAGAGGACTAGCGGGGATCTACAATGAGCAGTTCTTC. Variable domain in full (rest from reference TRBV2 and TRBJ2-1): EPEVTQTPSHQVTQMGQEVILRCVPISNHLYFYWYRQILGQKVEFLVSFYNNEISEKSEIFDDQFSVERPDGSNFTLKIRSTKLEDSAMYFCASRGLAGIYNEQFFGPGTRLTVL.

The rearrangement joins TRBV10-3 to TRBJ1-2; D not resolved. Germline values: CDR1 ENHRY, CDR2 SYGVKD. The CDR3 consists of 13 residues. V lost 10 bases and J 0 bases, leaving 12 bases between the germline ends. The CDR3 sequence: CATTPTANYGYTF. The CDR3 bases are TGTGCCACGACCCCTACAGCTAACTATGGCTACACCTTC.

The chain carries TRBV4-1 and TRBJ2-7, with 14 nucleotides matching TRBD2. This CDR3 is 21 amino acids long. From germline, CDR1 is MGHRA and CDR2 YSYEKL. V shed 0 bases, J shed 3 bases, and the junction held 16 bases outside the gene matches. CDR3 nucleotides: TGCGCCAGCAGCCAAGATTCGGGGGGCCGAGGACTAGCGGGAGGTAGCTACGAGCAGTACTTC. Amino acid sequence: CASSQDSGGRGLAGGSYEQYF.

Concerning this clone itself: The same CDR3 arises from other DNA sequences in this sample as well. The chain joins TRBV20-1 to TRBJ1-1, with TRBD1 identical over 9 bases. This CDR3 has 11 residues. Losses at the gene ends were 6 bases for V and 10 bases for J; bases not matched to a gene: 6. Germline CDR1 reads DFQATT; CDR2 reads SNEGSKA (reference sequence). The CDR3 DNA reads TGCAGTGCCCGAACAGGGGGCGTAGCTTTCTTT. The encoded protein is CSARTGGVAFF.

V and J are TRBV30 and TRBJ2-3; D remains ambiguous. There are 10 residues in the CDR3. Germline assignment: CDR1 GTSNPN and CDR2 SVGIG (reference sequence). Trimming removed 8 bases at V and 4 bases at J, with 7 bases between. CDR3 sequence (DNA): TGTGCCGCGAGGTCAGATACGCAGTATTTT. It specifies CAARSDTQYF.

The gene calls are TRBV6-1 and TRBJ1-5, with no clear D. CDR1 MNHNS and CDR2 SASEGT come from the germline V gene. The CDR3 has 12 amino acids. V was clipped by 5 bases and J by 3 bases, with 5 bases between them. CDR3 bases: TGTGCCAGCAGTAATATCAATCAGCCCCAGCATTTT. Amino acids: CASSNINQPQHF.

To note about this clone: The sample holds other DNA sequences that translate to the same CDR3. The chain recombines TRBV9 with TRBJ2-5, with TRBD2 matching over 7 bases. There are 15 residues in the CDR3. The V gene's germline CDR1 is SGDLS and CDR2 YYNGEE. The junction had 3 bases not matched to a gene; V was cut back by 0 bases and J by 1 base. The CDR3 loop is CASSVDLAVQETQYF. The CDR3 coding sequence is TGTGCCAGCAGCGTAGATCTAGCGGTCCAAGAGACCCAGTACTTC.

The CDR3 is CASRIPGTVNEKLFF. Here the CDR3 DNA reads TGTGCCAGCAGAATTCCAGGGACAGTGAATGAAAAACTGTTTTTT. This chain uses TRBV11-2 with TRBJ1-4; TRBD1 agrees at 7 bases. V was clipped by 6 bases and J by 5 bases; unmatched bases: 9. Germline CDR1 and CDR2: SGHAT and FQNNGV. The CDR3 consists of 15 residues.

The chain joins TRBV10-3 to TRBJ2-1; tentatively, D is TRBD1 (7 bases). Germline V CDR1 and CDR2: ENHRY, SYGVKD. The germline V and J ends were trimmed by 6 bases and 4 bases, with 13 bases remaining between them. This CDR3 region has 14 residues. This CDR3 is CAIREGAGYNEQFF. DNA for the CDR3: TGTGCCATCAGAGAGGGGGCGGGGTACAATGAGCAGTTCTTC.

For the CDR3, the DNA is TGTGCCAGCTCACCACAGGCAGGCTCTGGAAACACCATATATTTT. Amino acid sequence: CASSPQAGSGNTIYF. The gene calls are TRBV18 and TRBJ1-3, with D uncertain. In germline, CDR1 is KGHSH, CDR2 LQKENI. The CDR3 covers 15 residues. Trimming stripped 1 base from V and 0 bases from J, with 7 bases between.

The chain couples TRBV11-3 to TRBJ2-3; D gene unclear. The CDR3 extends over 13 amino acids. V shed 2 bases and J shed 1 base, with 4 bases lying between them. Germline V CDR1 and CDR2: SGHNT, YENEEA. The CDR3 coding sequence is TGTGCCAGCAGCTTACAGGGCACAGATACGCAGTATTTT. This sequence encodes CASSLQGTDTQYF. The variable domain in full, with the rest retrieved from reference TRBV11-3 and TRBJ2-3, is EAGVVQSPRYKIIEKKQPVAFWCNPISGHNTLYWYLQNLGQGPELLIRYENEEAVDDSQLPKDRFSAERLKGVDSTLKIQPAELGDSAVYLCASSLQGTDTQYFGPGTRLTVL.

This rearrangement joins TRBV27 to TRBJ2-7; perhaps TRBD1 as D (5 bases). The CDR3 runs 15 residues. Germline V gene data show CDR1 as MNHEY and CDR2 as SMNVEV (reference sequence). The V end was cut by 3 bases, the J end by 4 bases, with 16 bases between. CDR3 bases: TGTGCCAGCAGTTTTTTTGCAGGGAAAAATTACGAGCAGTACTTC. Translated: CASSFFAGKNYEQYF.

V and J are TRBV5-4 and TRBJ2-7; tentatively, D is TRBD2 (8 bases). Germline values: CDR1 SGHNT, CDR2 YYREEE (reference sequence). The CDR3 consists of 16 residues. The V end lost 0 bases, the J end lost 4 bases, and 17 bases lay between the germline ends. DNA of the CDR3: TGTGCCAGCAGCTTGGTAGGGGGCAGCGGGAGTTACGAGCAGTACGTC. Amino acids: CASSLVGGSGSYEQYV.